This record looks at one T cell receptor (beta chain) sequence and its context. The sample is drawn from a study of shared clonotypes between healthy human individuals. TCRdb keeps only in-frame clones here, not all; method: immunoSEQ multiplex PCR. The data hold some 2 million clones, with roughly 95% observed a single time. Naive-designated CD8 cells lacked CD45RO, were positively enriched for CCR7, and omitted terminally differentiated effector memory CD45RA+ cells. This clonotype was obtained from a man between 18 and 29 years old in good health. The sequenced sample consisted of naive CD8+ T cells sorted from blood.

CDR3 DNA sequence: TGCACCAGCAGTCGCGCTAGGGACATCCAGAATTCACCCCTCCACTTT. Translation gives CTSSRARDIQNSPLHF. V and J are TRBV1 and TRBJ1-6; the DNA was not used to check the table's D call, TRBD1. TRBV1 is shown as a pseudogene. The CDR3 sequence is 16 residues long.